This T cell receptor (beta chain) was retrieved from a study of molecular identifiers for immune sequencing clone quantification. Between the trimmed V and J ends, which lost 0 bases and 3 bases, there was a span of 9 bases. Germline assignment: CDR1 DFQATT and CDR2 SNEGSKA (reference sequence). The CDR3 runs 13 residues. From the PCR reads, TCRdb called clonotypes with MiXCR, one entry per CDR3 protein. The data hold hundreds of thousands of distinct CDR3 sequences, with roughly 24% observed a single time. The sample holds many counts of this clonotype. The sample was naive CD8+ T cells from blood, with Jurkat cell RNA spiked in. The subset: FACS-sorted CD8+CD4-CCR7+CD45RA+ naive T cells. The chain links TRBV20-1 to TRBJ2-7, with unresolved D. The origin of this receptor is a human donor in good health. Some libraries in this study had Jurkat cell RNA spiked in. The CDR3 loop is CSARDRVVYEQYF. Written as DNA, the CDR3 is TGCAGTGCTAGAGACCGGGTGGTCTACGAGCAGTACTTC.